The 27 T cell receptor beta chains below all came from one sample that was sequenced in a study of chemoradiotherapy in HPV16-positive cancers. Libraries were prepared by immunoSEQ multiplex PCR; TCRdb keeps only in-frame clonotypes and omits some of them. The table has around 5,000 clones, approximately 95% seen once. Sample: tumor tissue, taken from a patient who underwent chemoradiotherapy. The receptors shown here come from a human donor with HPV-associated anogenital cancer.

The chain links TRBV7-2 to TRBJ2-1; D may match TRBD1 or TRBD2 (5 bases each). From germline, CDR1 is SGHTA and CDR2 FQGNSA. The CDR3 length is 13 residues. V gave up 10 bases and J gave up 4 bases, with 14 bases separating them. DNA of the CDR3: TGTGCCACGGGCCCGAGGGGTTACAATGAGCAGTTCTTC. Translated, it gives CATGPRGYNEQFF. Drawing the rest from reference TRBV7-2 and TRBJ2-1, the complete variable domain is GAGVSQSPSNKVTEKGKDVELRCDPISGHTALYWYRQSLGQGLEFLIYFQGNSAPDKSGLPSDRFSAERTGGSVSTLTIQRTQQEDSAVYLCATGPRGYNEQFFGPGTRLTVL.

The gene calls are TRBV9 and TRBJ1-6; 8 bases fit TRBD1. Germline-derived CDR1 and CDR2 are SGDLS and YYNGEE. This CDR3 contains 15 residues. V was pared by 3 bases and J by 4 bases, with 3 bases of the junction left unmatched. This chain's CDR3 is CASSARTGYNSPLHF. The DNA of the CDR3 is TGTGCCAGCAGCGCCCGGACAGGGTATAATTCACCCCTCCACTTT.

The CDR3 spells CASSYGTGVYEQYF. The CDR3 region has the DNA TGTGCCAGCAGTTACGGGACGGGAGTATACGAGCAGTACTTC. The gene calls are TRBV6-5 and TRBJ2-7, with a tentative D call TRBD2 (6 bases). The germline V gene has CDR1 MNHEY and CDR2 SVGAGI. The CDR3 spans 14 residues. V lost 2 bases and J lost 4, with 12 bases in between.

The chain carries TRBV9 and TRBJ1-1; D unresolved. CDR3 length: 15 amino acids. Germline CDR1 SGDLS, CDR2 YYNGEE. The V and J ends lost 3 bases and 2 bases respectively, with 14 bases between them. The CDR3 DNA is TGTGCCAGCAGCGGCCTCGGGGTGGGTAACACTGAAGCTTTCTTT. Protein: CASSGLGVGNTEAFF.

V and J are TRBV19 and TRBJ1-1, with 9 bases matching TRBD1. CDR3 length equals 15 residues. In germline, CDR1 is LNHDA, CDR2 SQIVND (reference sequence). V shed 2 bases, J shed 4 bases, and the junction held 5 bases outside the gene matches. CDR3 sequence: CASSIFGTGITEAFF. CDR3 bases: TGTGCCAGTAGTATATTCGGGACAGGGATCACTGAAGCTTTCTTT.

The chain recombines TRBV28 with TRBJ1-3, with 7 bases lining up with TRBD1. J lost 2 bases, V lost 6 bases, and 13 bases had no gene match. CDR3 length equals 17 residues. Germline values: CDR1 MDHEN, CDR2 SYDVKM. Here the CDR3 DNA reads TGTGCCAGCAGCGGCGCCGTGGGGCAGGGGGCTGGAAACACCATATATTTT. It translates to CASSGAVGQGAGNTIYF.

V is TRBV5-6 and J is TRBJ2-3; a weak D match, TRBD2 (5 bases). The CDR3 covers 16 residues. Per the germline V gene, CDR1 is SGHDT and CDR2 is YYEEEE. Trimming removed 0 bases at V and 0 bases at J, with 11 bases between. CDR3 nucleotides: TGTGCCAGCAGCTTGGTTTCGGGGAGTAGCACAGATACGCAGTATTTT. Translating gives CASSLVSGSSTDTQYF.

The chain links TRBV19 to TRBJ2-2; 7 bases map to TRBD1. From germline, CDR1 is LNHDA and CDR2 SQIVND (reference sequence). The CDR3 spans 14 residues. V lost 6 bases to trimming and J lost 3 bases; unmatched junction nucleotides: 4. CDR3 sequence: CASRDRSDTGELFF. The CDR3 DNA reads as TGTGCCAGTAGGGACAGGAGTGACACCGGGGAGCTGTTTTTT.

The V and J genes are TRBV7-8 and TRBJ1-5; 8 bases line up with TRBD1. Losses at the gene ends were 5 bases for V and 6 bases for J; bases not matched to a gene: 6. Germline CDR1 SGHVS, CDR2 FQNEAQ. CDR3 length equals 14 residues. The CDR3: CASSQGQVGQPQHF. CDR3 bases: TGTGCCAGCAGCCAGGGACAGGTGGGTCAGCCCCAGCATTTT.

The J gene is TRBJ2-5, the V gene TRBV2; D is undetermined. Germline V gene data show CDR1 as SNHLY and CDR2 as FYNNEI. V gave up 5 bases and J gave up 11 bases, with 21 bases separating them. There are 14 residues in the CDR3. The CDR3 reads CASSLQDGVGEQYF. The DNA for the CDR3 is TGTGCCAGCAGTCTTCAGGATGGGGTAGGTGAGCAGTACTTC. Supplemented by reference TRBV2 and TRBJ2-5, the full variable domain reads EPEVTQTPSHQVTQMGQEVILRCVPISNHLYFYWYRQILGQKVEFLVSFYNNEISEKSEIFDDQFSVERPDGSNFTLKIRSTKLEDSAMYFCASSLQDGVGEQYFGPGTRLLVL.

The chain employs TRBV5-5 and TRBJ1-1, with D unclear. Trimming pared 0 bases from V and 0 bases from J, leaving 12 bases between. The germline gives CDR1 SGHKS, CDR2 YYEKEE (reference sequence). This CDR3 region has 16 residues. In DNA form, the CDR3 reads TGTGCCAGCAGCTTGGTGTGGGGTCAGGTGAACACTGAAGCTTTCTTT. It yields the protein CASSLVWGQVNTEAFF.

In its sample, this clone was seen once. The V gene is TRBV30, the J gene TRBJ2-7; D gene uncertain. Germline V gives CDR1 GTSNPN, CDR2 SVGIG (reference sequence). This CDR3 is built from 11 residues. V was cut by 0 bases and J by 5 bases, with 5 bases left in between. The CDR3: CAWSVHDEQYF. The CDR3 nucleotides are TGTGCCTGGAGTGTACACGACGAGCAGTACTTC.

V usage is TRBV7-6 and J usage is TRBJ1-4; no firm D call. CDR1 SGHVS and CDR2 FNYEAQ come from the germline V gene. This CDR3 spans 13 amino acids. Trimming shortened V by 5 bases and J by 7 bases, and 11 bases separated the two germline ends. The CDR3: CASSRNLGEKLFF. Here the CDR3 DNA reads TGTGCCAGCAGCAGGAACTTGGGTGAAAAACTGTTTTTT.

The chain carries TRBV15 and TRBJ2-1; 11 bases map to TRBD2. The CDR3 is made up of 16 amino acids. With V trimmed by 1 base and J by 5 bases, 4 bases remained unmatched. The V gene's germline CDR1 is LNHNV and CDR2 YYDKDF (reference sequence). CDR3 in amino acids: CATSRVGTSGNNEQFF. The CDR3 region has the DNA TGTGCCACCAGCAGAGTCGGGACTAGCGGAAACAATGAGCAGTTCTTC. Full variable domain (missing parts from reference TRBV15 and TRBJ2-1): DAMVIQNPRYQVTQFGKPVTLSCSQTLNHNVMYWYQQKSSQAPKLLFHYYDKDFNNEADTPDNFQSRRPNTSFCFLDIRSPGLGDTAMYLCATSRVGTSGNNEQFFGPGTRLTVL.

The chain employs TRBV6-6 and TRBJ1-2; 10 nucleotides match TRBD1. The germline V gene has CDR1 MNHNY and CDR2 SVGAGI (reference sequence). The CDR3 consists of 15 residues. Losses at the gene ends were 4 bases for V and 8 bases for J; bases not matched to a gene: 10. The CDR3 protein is CASSSSGTGALGYTF. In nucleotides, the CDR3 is TGTGCCAGCAGTTCTTCCGGGACAGGGGCATTGGGCTACACCTTC.

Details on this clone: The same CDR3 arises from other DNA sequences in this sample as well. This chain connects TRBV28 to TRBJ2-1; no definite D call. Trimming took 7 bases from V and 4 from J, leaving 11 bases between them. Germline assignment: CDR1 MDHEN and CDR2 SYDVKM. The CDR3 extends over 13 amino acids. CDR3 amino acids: CASTPSGYNEQFF. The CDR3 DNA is TGTGCCAGCACCCCCTCTGGGTACAATGAGCAGTTCTTC.

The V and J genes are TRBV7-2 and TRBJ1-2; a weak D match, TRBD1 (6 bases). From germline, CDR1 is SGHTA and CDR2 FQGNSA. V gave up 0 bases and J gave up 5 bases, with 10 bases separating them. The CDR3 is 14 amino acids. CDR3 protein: CASSLAQGWYGYTF. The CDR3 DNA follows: TGTGCCAGCAGCTTAGCGCAGGGGTGGTATGGCTACACCTTC.

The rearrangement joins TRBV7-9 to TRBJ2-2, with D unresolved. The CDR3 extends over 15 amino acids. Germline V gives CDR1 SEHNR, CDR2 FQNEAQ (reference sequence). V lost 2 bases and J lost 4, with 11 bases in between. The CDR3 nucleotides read TGTGCCAGCAGCTTAAGACTCTTCGCCACCGGGGAGCTGTTTTTT. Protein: CASSLRLFATGELFF.

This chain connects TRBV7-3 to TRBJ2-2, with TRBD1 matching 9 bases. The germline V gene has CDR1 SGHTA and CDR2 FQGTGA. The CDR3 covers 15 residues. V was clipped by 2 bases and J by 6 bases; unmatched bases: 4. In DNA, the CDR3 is TGTGCCAGCAGCTTACTCGGGACAGGGTCCGGGGAGCTGTTTTTT. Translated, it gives CASSLLGTGSGELFF.

CDR3 protein: CASSSTGANTEAFF. The DNA of the CDR3 is TGTGCCAGCAGTTCGACAGGGGCGAACACTGAAGCTTTCTTT. The V gene is TRBV28, the J gene TRBJ1-1; 8 bases align to TRBD1. This CDR3 has 14 amino acids. Per germline, CDR1 MDHEN and CDR2 SYDVKM. The J segment lost 1 base and the V segment lost 4 bases, leaving 2 bases of the junction unmatched.

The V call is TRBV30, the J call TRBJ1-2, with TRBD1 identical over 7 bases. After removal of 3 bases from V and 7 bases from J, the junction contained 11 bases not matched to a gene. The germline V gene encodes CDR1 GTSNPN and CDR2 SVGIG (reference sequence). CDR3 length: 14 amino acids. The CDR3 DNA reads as TGTGCCTGGAGGGCGACAGGGCACTTGGGTGGCTACACCTTC. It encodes CAWRATGHLGGYTF.

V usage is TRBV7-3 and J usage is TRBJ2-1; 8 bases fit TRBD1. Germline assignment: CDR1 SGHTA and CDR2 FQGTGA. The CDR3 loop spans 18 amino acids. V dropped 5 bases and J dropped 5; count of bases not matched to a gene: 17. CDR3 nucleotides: TGTGCCAGCAGCCAGGAACCCGGACAGGGCTCCTCGGACAATGAGCAGTTCTTC. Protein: CASSQEPGQGSSDNEQFF.

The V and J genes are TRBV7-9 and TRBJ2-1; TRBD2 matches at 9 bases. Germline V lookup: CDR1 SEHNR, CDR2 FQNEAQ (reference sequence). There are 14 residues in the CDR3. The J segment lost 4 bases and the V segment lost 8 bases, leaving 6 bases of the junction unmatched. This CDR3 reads CASQSGGFYNEQFF. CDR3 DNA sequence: TGTGCCAGCCAAAGCGGGGGGTTTTACAATGAGCAGTTCTTC.

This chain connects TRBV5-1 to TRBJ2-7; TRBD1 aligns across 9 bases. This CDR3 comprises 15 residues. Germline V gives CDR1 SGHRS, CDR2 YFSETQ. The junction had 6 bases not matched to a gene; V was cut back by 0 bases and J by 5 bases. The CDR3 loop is CASSLGYGTGNEQYF. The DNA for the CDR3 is TGCGCCAGCAGCTTGGGGTATGGGACAGGGAACGAGCAGTACTTC.

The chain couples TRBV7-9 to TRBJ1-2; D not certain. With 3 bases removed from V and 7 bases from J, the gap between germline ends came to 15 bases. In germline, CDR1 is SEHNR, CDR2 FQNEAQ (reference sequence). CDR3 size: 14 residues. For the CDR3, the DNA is TGTGCCAGCAGCTTCATATCGCAGCCAGGTGGCTACACCTTC. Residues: CASSFISQPGGYTF.

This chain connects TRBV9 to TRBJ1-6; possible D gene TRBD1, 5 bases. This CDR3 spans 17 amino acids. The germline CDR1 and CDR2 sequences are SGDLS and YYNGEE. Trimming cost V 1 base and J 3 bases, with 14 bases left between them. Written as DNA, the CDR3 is TGTGCCAGCAGCGTAACCCCGGGACTCAACTATAATTCACCCCTCCACTTT. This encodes CASSVTPGLNYNSPLHF.

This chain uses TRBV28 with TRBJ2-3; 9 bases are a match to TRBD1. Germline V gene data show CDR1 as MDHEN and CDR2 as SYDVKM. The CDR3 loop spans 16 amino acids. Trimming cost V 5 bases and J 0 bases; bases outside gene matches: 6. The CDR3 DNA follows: TGTGCCAGCAGTCCCGGGACAGGGTCAAGCACAGATACGCAGTATTTT. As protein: CASSPGTGSSTDTQYF.